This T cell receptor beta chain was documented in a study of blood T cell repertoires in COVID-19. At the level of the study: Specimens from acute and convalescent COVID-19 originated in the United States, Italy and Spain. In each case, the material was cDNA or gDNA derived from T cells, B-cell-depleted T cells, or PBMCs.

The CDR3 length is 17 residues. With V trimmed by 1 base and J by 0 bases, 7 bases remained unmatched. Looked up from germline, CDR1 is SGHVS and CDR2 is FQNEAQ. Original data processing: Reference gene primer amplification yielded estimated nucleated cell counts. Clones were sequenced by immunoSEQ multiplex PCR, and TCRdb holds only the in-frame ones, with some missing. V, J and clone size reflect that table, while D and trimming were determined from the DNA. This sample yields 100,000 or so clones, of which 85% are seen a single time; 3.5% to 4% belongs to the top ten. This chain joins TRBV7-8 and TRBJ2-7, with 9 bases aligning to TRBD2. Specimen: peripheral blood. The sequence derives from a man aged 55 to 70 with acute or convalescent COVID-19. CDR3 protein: CASSLEVAGVYSYEQYF. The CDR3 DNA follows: TGTGCCAGCAGCTTAGAGGTAGCGGGGGTTTACTCCTACGAGCAGTACTTC.